This note documents a single T cell receptor (beta chain) sequence. Its target is not known. This sample is part of a study of a mutant IDH1 vaccine in newly diagnosed glioma. Across the study: Vaccine administration was initiated 4-6 weeks following radiotherapy alone, or with temozolomide cycles. A 62.5% male, about 40% female split and a mean age of approximately 40 years characterized treated patients. Every participant had undergone radiotherapy, temozolomide, or both before, and most underwent both. Study-wide results and limits: Pseudoprogression looked unconnected to shifts in top peripheral T cell clonotypes.

Some clones are missing from TCRdb's copy, which holds only in-frame ones; the method was immunoSEQ multiplex PCR. In the table there are over 30,000 clones, around 79% of which are singletons. Germline V gives CDR1 WSHSY, CDR2 SAAADI. The CDR3 runs to 15 residues. V gave up 4 bases and J gave up 0 bases; unmatched junction bases: 6. Time point described: week 35, safety follow-up. One vaccine dose held 300 ug of mutant IDH1 20-mer peptide and came with topical imiquimod. This material consisted of PBMCs, taken from a glioma patient whose treatment included an IDH1 peptide vaccine. The chain couples TRBV10-2 to TRBJ2-7; 7 nucleotides match TRBD1. The receptor was isolated from a woman aged 25 to 39 with glioma. Some clones in this sample may be carry-over from other donors' samples. In DNA, the CDR3 is TGCGCCAGCAGTGGTGGCAGGGGGATCTCCTACGAGCAGTACTTC. It codes for CASSGGRGISYEQYF.